This T cell receptor (beta chain) was captured in a study of T-cell memory formation after mild COVID-19. General observations from the study: SARS-CoV-2 specificity of second-wave clones peaking day 37 was unconfirmed. Some responding clones appeared in pre-infection memory, suggesting cross-reactive memory joined.

This clonotype was detected only a few times. The antigen remains unidentified. TCRdb reprocessed the 5' RACE reads via MiXCR and lists one record per CDR3 protein. The data contain roughly 600,000 distinct CDR3 sequences, more than 15% of them singletons. Germline CDR1 SGHRS, CDR2 YFSETQ. CDR3 length equals 17 residues. V shed 5 bases and J 6 bases; nucleotides not matched to a gene: 8. This TCR derives from an adult woman who had mild COVID-19 (a few samples of this study predate the infection). Cell type and time point are not known. Material for sequencing was PBMCs or a T cell subset sorted from them (not recorded which). The chain links TRBV5-1 to TRBJ2-1, with 16 bases lining up with TRBD2. In nucleotides, the CDR3 is TGCGCCAGCAGTTCCGGGACTAGCGGGAGGGCCGGCAATGAGCAGTTCTTC. Its protein is CASSSGTSGRAGNEQFF.